Included here is one TCR beta chain sequence, with context. TCR beta libraries were built with iRepertoire HTBI primers and Arm-PCR of CDR3 regions. TCRdb passed the multiplex PCR reads through MiXCR, listing each CDR3 protein once. Counted here are hundreds of thousands of distinct CDR3 sequences, approximately 15% occurring once; the ten biggest clones make up 15% to 20%. The source of the sample is a study of regulatory T cells in long-lasting Graves disease. Time point: newly diagnosed GD, antithyroid drugs for less than 3 months. Isolated PBMC RNA provided the starting material for the TCR library. The CDR3 consists of 13 residues. Germline assignment: CDR1 KGHSH and CDR2 LQKENI. V lost 1 base to trimming and J lost 3 bases, with 6 bases between them. The sample was also reused in another study, on T cells in Graves' hyperthyroidism and ophthalmopathy.

The rearrangement uses TRBV18 and TRBJ1-2; D remains ambiguous. The specimen was peripheral blood mononuclear cells (PBMCs), collected at new diagnosis, from a patient treated with antithyroid drugs. This TCR derives from a woman under 40 with Graves disease. CDR3 coding DNA: TGTGCCAGCTCACCACAGGGTCACTATGGCTACACCTTC. It translates to CASSPQGHYGYTF.